This T cell receptor beta chain is from a study of breast tumors, draining lymph nodes, adjacent tissues. V was pared by 5 bases and J by 8 bases, with 33 bases between. This CDR3 spans 20 amino acids. The germline gives CDR1 MNHNS, CDR2 SASEGT. Study observations and caveats: Most tumor T cells seemingly derive from lymph node, then expand in tumor. Tumor and nontumor repertoires were significantly more similar in luminal-like than in basal-like breast cancer.

For this clonotype: Its antigen is as yet unknown.

From the multiplex PCR reads, TCRdb called clonotypes with MiXCR, one entry per CDR3 protein. The sample shows 100,000 to 150,000 distinct CDR3 sequences, 15% to 20% of them seen only once. Breast cancer patients provided tissue from their axillary draining lymph nodes. The source material was axillary lymph node tissue. The receptor comes from a female donor with breast cancer. Some clones in this sample may be carry-over from other donors' samples. The V and J genes are TRBV6-1 and TRBJ1-4; perhaps TRBD1 as D (6 bases). DNA for the CDR3: TGTGCCAGCAGTCCAATAGCAGAAAGGGGGAGAAACATCGGGTGGGAAAAACTGTTTTTT. Its protein is CASSPIAERGRNIGWEKLFF.